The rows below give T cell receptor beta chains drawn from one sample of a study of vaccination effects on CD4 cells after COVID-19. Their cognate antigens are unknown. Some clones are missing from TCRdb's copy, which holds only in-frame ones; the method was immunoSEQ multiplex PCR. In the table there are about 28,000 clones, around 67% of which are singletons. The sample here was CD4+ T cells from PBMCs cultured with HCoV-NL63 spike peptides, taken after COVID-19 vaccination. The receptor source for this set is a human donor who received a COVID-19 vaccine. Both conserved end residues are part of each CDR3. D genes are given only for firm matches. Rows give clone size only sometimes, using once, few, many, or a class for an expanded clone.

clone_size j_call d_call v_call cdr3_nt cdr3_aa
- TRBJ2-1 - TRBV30 TGTGCCTGGAGTCGGGACACCAGCGCCTACAATGAGCAGTTCTTC CAWSRDTSAYNEQFF
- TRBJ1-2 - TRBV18 TGTGCCAGCTCACCTGAGGGAGTTGGTGGCTACACCTTC CASSPEGVGGYTF
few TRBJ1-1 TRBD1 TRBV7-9 TGTGCCAGCAGCTACAGGACAGGGGCTGAAGCTTTCTTT CASSYRTGAEAFF
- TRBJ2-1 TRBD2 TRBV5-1 TGCGCCAGCAGCTTGGGCGGACTAGCGGGAGGGGCTGAGCAGTTCTTC CASSLGGLAGGAEQFF
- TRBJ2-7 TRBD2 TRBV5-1 TGCGCCAGCAGTGATTCTAGCGGCTCCTACGAGCAGTACTTC CASSDSSGSYEQYF
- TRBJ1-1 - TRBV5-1 TGCGCCAGCAGCTTGGAGGGCAGGAACACTGAAGCTTTCTTT CASSLEGRNTEAFF
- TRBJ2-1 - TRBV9 TGTGCCAGCAGCGTAGGAACTAGTCTTGAGCAGTTCTTC CASSVGTSLEQFF
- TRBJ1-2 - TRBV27 TGTGCCAGCAGTTTAGGTCACCTTGCTAGAGGCTACACCTTC CASSLGHLARGYTF
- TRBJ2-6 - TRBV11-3 TGTGCCAGCAGCTTCGGGGGCCCTGGGGCCAACGTCCTGACTTTC CASSFGGPGANVLTF
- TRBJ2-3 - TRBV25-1 TGTGCCAGCAGTGAAGAGGGGGGATATAAAAATACGCAGTATTTT CASSEEGGYKNTQYF
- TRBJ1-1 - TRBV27 TGTGCCAGCAGCCTACAGGAGAGGGGTGAAGCTTTCTTT CASSLQERGEAFF
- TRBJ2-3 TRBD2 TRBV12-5 TGTGCTAGTGGTTTGGTACTTGGCGGGAGGAGGACAGATACGCAGTATTTT CASGLVLGGRRTDTQYF
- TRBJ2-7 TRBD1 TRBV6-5 TGTGCCAGCAGTTACTCGGGGACAGTATACTACGAGCAGTACTTC CASSYSGTVYYEQYF
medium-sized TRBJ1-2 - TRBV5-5 TGTGCCAGCAGCCCCGGTAGAGCCAACTATGGCTACACCTTC CASSPGRANYGYTF
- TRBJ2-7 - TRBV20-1 TGCAGTGCTAGACCCACTTACGAGCAGTACTTC CSARPTYEQYF
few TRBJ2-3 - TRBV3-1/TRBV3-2 TGTGCCAGCAGCCCGGGACCGAGGACAGATACGCAGTATTTT CASSPGPRTDTQYF
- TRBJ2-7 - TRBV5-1 TGCGCCAGCAGCTTGGAGGATGTGCGATACGAGCAGTACTTC CASSLEDVRYEQYF
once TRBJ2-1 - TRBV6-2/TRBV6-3 TGTGCCAGCAGTTACGGGCCCCATAGCGGCCTCTACAATGAGCAGTTCTTC CASSYGPHSGLYNEQFF
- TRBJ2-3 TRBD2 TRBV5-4 TGTGCCAGCCACCCTGGTGGGCGGGGGGGTAGGGATACGCAGTATTTT CASHPGGRGGRDTQYF
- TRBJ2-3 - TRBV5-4 TGTGCCAGCAGCTTGGAAGAAGGGGTACAGTATTTT CASSLEEGVQYF
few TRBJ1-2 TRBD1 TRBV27 TGTGCCAGCAGCCCCGGGACAGGATGGGGTGGCTACACCTTC CASSPGTGWGGYTF
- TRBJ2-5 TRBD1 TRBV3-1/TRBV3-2 TGTGCCAGCAGAACAGGGGGCGGGGGGACCCAGTACTTC CASRTGGGGTQYF
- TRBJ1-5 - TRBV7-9 TGTGCCAGCAGCTTAGGATACCGGGGCCGCAATCAGCCCCAGCATTTT CASSLGYRGRNQPQHF
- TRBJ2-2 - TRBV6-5 TGTGCCAGCAGTTACGGCGGGATCAACACCGGGGAGCTGTTTTTT CASSYGGINTGELFF
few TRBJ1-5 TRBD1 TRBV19 TGTGCCAGTAGTAAAGACAGGGGAGGCAATCAGCCCCAGCATTTT CASSKDRGGNQPQHF
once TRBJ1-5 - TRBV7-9 TGTGCCAGCAGCTTACTGGGAAGTAGCAATCAGCCCCAGCATTTT CASSLLGSSNQPQHF
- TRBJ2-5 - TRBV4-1 TGCGCCAGCAGCCGGGACGCGACTCACAGAGAGACCCAGTACTTC CASSRDATHRETQYF
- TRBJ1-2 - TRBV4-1 TGCGCCAGCAGGGGGGGGGTTGGCTACACCTTC CASRGGVGYTF
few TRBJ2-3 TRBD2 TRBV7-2 TGTGCCAGCAGCCTACGAGCGGGGGCTAGCACAGATACGCAGTATTTT CASSLRAGASTDTQYF
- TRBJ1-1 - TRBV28 TGTGCCAGCAGGACAGCGGGGGCGAACACTGAAGCTTTCTTT CASRTAGANTEAFF
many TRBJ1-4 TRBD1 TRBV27 TGTGCCAGCAGCCAACAGGGGTTTAATGAAAAACTGTTTTTT CASSQQGFNEKLFF
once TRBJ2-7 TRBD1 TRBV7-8 TGTGCCAGCTTGGGCAGGGGGACAGGGTCTACTACTTGGCAGTACTTC CASLGRGTGSTTWQYF
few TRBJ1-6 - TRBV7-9 TGTGCCAGCAGCCGTGGGACTTCGGGCTATAATTCACCCCTCCACTTT CASSRGTSGYNSPLHF
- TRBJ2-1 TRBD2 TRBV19 TGTGCCAGTAGCACTAGCGGGAGACAGTTCTTC CASSTSGRQFF
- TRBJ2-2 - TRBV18 TGTGCCAGCTCACTTTCCGGGGAGCTGTTTTTT CASSLSGELFF
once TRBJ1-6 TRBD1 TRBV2 TGTGCCAGCATCGGGGACAGTTATTCACCCCTCCACTTT CASIGDSYSPLHF
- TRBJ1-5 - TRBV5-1 TGCGCCAGCAGCTTGGTACAGGGAGGACAGCCCCAGCATTTT CASSLVQGGQPQHF
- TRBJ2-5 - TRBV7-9 TGTGCCAGCAGCCTAGTCCCGGGACACGACCAAGAGACCCAGTACTTC CASSLVPGHDQETQYF
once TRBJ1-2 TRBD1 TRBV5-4 TGTGCCAGCAGCTCCGGGGGACAGAGCAACTATGGCTACACCTTC CASSSGGQSNYGYTF
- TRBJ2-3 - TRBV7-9 TGTGCCAGCAGCTTAGACCAGGGGGGAGATACGCAGTATTTT CASSLDQGGDTQYF
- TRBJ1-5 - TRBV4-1 TGCGCCAGCAGCCTAAGGGGACCCGGGGGCAATCAGCCCCAGCATTTT CASSLRGPGGNQPQHF
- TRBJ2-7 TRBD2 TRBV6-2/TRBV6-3 TGTGCCAGCAGCAATAGCGGGAGTAAGGAATACGAGCAGTACTTC CASSNSGSKEYEQYF
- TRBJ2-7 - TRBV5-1 TGCGCCAGCAGCCAGGAGGACCGCCTCTACGAGCAGTACTTC CASSQEDRLYEQYF
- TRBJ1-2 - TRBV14 TGTGCCAGCAGCCCCCCCCGCGGTCTGGGGGGCTACACCTTC CASSPPRGLGGYTF
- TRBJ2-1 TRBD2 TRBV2 TGTGCCAGCGGGAGGGCCCTGAGCAATGAGCAGTTCTTC CASGRALSNEQFF
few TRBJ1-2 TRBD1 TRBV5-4 TGTGCCAGCAGGATAAGGGACAGGGAGGGATTCGATGGCTACACCTTC CASRIRDREGFDGYTF
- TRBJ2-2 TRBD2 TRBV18 TGTGCCAGCTCACTAAGACTAGCGGGAGTGATCGGGGAGCTGTTTTTT CASSLRLAGVIGELFF
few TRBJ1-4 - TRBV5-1 TGCGCCAGCAGCTTGAACGGAATGGCAACTAATGAAAAACTGTTTTTT CASSLNGMATNEKLFF
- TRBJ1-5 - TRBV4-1 TGCGCCAGCAGCCGTTTCGTGACGGGGGTCATTAGCAATCAGCCCCAGCATTTT CASSRFVTGVISNQPQHF
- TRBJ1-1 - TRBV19 TGTGCCAGTAGTATTTACCAGAACACTGAAGCTTTCTTT CASSIYQNTEAFF